The 21 T cell receptor beta chains below come from one sample, sequenced in a study of shared clonotypes between healthy human individuals. Generated by immunoSEQ multiplex PCR, the TCRdb table keeps only in-frame clones and is missing some. The data show under 2.5 million clones, approximately 90% seen once. Sequenced material: naive CD4+ T cells from PBMCs. Subset described: CD45RA+ positively selected. The source of these receptors is a man in his late teens or twenties in good health. Some clones in this sample may be carry-over from other donors' samples.

The rearrangement links TRBV28 to TRBJ2-7, with 8 bases identical to TRBD2. This CDR3 region has 13 residues. Germline V lookup: CDR1 MDHEN, CDR2 SYDVKM. With V trimmed by 8 bases and J by 6 bases, 9 bases remained unmatched. CDR3 coding DNA: TGTGCCAGCGCGGGGGGAGGAAGGGGCGAGCAGTACTTC. Its translation: CASAGGGRGEQYF.

The chain carries TRBV15 and TRBJ2-2; a weak D match, TRBD1 (5 bases). The germline V and J ends were trimmed by 4 bases and 6 bases, with 12 bases remaining between them. The CDR3 totals 14 residues. Germline V gene sequence: CDR1 LNHNV, CDR2 YYDKDF (reference sequence). The CDR3 sequence is CATSNGARAGELFF. CDR3 DNA: TGTGCCACCAGCAATGGGGCTAGAGCCGGGGAGCTGTTTTTT.

The DNA of the CDR3 is TGCGCCAGCAGTGAACCAGGGGGGGGAGGCACAGATACGCAGTATTTT. Translation gives CASSEPGGGGTDTQYF. The V and J genes are TRBV10-1 and TRBJ2-3; D tentatively fits TRBD1 or TRBD2 (7 bases each). V lost 3 bases and J lost 1, with 14 bases in between. Germline lookup yields CDR1 WNHNN and CDR2 SYGVQD (reference sequence). The CDR3 is 16 amino acids.

This chain joins TRBV18 and TRBJ2-7; 8 bases are a match to TRBD2. V lost 2 bases to trimming and J lost 6 bases; unmatched junction nucleotides: 9. The CDR3 is made up of 15 amino acids. Germline V gene lookup returns CDR1 KGHSH and CDR2 LQKENI. CDR3 sequence reads: CASSPRREGLGEQYF. CDR3 in DNA: TGTGCCAGCTCACCAAGACGGGAGGGCCTCGGCGAGCAGTACTTC.

The CDR3 sequence is CASRPGQGAYYEQYF. The CDR3 coding sequence is TGTGCAAGTCGCCCCGGACAGGGGGCATATTACGAGCAGTACTTC. This sequence joins TRBV12-2 and TRBJ2-5; the tabulated D call, TRBD1, remains unverified against the DNA. The DNA end is more similar to TRBJ2-7, so the J call may be wrong. TRBV12-2 counts as a pseudogene. This CDR3 is 15 amino acids long.

This rearrangement joins TRBV28 to TRBJ1-2, with D perhaps TRBD1 (5 bases). The CDR3 has 13 residues. Germline values: CDR1 MDHEN, CDR2 SYDVKM. The V end was cut by 2 bases, the J end by 5 bases, with 9 bases between. The CDR3 DNA follows: TGTGCCAGCAGTTTAATGGGGCGGTATGGCTACACCTTC. Residues: CASSLMGRYGYTF.

The chain carries TRBV28 and TRBJ2-3; D is ambiguous. Trimming took off 8 bases at V and 2 bases at J, with 14 bases between the two ends. Germline-derived CDR1 and CDR2 are MDHEN and SYDVKM. The CDR3 totals 14 residues. CDR3 protein: CASGRAQSTDTQYF. In DNA, the CDR3 is TGTGCCAGCGGCCGAGCCCAGTCCACAGATACGCAGTATTTT.

The chain has TRBV19 and TRBJ2-5; the match to TRBD2 covers 7 bases. Germline V lookup: CDR1 LNHDA, CDR2 SQIVND (reference sequence). After removal of 3 bases from V and 1 base from J, the junction contained 14 bases not matched to a gene. The CDR3 is 18 residues long. DNA of the CDR3: TGTGCCAGTAGTATGGGACCTCGGGCTAGCGGATTCCAAGAGACCCAGTACTTC. Protein: CASSMGPRASGFQETQYF.

The V and J genes are TRBV19 and TRBJ2-2; D is perhaps TRBD1 (6 bases). Germline V gives CDR1 LNHDA, CDR2 SQIVND (reference sequence). CDR3 size: 16 residues. Deletions cut 5 bases from V and 7 bases from J, with 20 bases between. This CDR3 reads CASSQRQGSSVGELFF. In DNA form, the CDR3 reads TGTGCCAGTAGTCAACGTCAGGGGTCCTCGGTCGGGGAGCTGTTTTTT.

V and J are TRBV29-1 and TRBJ2-7, with 14 nucleotides matching TRBD2. This CDR3 contains 15 residues. V lost 7 bases, J lost 6 bases, and 11 bases stayed unmatched. Looked up from germline, CDR1 is SQVTM and CDR2 is ANQGSEA. The CDR3 nucleotides are TGCAGCGCATCAATTGGGACTAGCGGGAGCAGCGAGCAGTACTTC. It codes for CSASIGTSGSSEQYF.

This clone was counted a single time. This chain uses TRBV27 with TRBJ1-5, with D possibly matching TRBD1 (6 bases). Germline V gene lookup returns CDR1 MNHEY and CDR2 SMNVEV (reference sequence). The CDR3 has 15 residues. The V and J ends lost 2 bases and 1 base respectively, with 9 bases between them. The CDR3 region has the DNA TGTGCCAGCAGTTTAGGGGGGGCGAGCAATCAGCCCCAGCATTTT. As protein: CASSLGGASNQPQHF.

The J gene is TRBJ1-2, the V gene TRBV2; possible D gene TRBD1, 6 bases. The ends were cut back, 7 bases at V and 0 bases at J, with 21 bases in the middle. Per the germline V gene, CDR1 is SNHLY and CDR2 is FYNNEI. This CDR3 spans 17 amino acids. The DNA for the CDR3 is TGTGCCAGCACTGGACAGAAACAGGGTGACTCTAACTATGGCTACACCTTC. This translates into CASTGQKQGDSNYGYTF.

V and J are TRBV11-2 and TRBJ2-7; TRBD2 agrees at 10 bases. Trimming at V came to 2 bases and at J to 2 bases, leaving 3 bases not matched to a gene. The length of the CDR3 is 15 residues. Germline V gene sequence: CDR1 SGHAT, CDR2 FQNNGV. CDR3 sequence (DNA): TGTGCCAGCAGCTTAATAGCGGGAGGTACCTACGAGCAGTACTTC. This codes for CASSLIAGGTYEQYF.

DNA of the CDR3: TGTGCCAGCAGCAAGTGGGACCGTAGCGGATGGCATAATGAGCAGTTCTTC. Its translation is CASSKWDRSGWHNEQFF. J is TRBJ2-1 and V is TRBV21-1; TRBD2, as called in the table, went unchecked against the DNA. TRBV21-1 is designated a pseudogene. The CDR3 covers 17 residues.

The chain combines TRBV6-5 with TRBJ2-7, with 10 bases identical to TRBD1. Looked up from germline, CDR1 is MNHEY and CDR2 is SVGAGI. J was trimmed by 6 bases and V by 0 bases; bases with no gene match: 5. The CDR3 runs to 15 residues. CDR3 in DNA: TGTGCCAGCAGTTACTCGCCGACAGGGGGCTTCGAGCAGTACTTC. It codes for CASSYSPTGGFEQYF.

This chain joins TRBV28 and TRBJ1-2, with D possibly being TRBD1 (5 bases). CDR3 length: 14 residues. Germline-derived CDR1 and CDR2 are MDHEN and SYDVKM. V was shortened by 3 bases and J by 2 bases, with 10 bases between the two germline ends. The chain's CDR3 is CASSFGGGNYGYTF. DNA of the CDR3: TGTGCCAGCAGTTTCGGGGGTGGGAACTATGGCTACACCTTC.

J is TRBJ1-2 and V is TRBV9, with TRBD1 as a possible D gene (6 bases). CDR1 and CDR2 from the germline V gene are SGDLS and YYNGEE. V shed 3 bases and J shed 5 bases, with 11 bases lying between them. This CDR3 comprises 13 residues. The DNA of the CDR3 is TGTGCCAGCAGCGAGGGGGGCGTATATGGCTACACCTTC. This codes for CASSEGGVYGYTF. The variable domain in full, completed from reference TRBV9 and TRBJ1-2, reads DSGVTQTPKHLITATGQRVTLRCSPRSGDLSVYWYQQSLDQGLQFLIQYYNGEERAKGNILERFSAQQFPDLHSELNLSSLELGDSALYFCASSEGGVYGYTFGSGTRLTVV.

In DNA, the CDR3 is TGTGCCACCAGCAGCGGGGTCAGGGACACTGAAGCTTTCTTT. Its translation: CATSSGVRDTEAFF. V gene TRBV15 combines with J gene TRBJ1-1; tentative D call: TRBD1 (5 bases). This CDR3 is built from 14 residues. Germline V gives CDR1 LNHNV, CDR2 YYDKDF (reference sequence). V was clipped by 3 bases and J by 3 bases, with 11 bases between them.

This clone was counted a single time. The gene calls are TRBV9 and TRBJ1-3, with D perhaps TRBD1 (6 bases). V lost 0 bases and J 3 bases, leaving 10 bases between the germline ends. CDR3 length equals 15 residues. In germline, CDR1 is SGDLS, CDR2 YYNGEE. Here the CDR3 DNA reads TGTGCCAGCAGCGTAGTGTCAGGGGTTGGAAACACCATATATTTT. It encodes CASSVVSGVGNTIYF.

This chain connects TRBV6-1 to TRBJ2-7, with D maybe TRBD1 (6 bases). CDR1 is MNHNS, CDR2 SASEGT, per germline. V was pared by 6 bases and J by 2 bases, with 8 bases between. This CDR3 region has 12 residues. As DNA, the CDR3 is TGTGCCAGCAGGAGGGGGACCTACGAGCAGTACTTC. Translated, it gives CASRRGTYEQYF.

This rearrangement joins TRBV30 to TRBJ2-7; 11 nucleotides agree with TRBD2. The CDR3 is 15 amino acids. J lost 2 bases, V lost 2 bases, and 5 bases had no gene match. The germline V gene encodes CDR1 GTSNPN and CDR2 SVGIG (reference sequence). This chain's CDR3 is CAWSPRLAGTYEQYF. As DNA, the CDR3 is TGTGCCTGGAGTCCTCGACTAGCGGGGACCTACGAGCAGTACTTC.